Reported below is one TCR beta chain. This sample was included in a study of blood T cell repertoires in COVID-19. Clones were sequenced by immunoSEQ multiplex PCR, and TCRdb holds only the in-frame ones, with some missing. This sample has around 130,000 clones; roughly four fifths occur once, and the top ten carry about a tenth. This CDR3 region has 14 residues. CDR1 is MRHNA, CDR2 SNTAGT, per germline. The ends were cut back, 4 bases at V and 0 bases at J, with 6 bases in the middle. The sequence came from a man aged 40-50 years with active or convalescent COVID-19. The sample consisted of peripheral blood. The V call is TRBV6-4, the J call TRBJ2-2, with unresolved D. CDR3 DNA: TGTGCCAGCAGTGCTCGTGCGAACACCGGGGAGCTGTTTTTT. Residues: CASSARANTGELFF.